The 20 T cell receptor beta chains below come from one sample, sequenced in a study of T cell clonality in common variable immunodeficiency. Assay used: immunoSEQ multiplex PCR; TCRdb lists only in-frame clones, some missing. This sample carries around 40,000 clones, none of them present only once. The material sequenced was peripheral blood mononuclear cells. Every receptor here comes from a person aged 18 to 70 in good health.

This clone was picked up many times. Read sequence stops 3 residues before the CDR3 end, and the germline J gene provides the missing end. The J gene is TRBJ2-1, the V gene TRBV5-4; D not resolved. This CDR3 spans 13 amino acids. V was trimmed by 6 bases and J by 1 base, leaving 8 bases between them. CDR1 and CDR2 (germline): SGHNT, YYREEE (reference sequence). The CDR3: CASTPRSYNEQFF. The sequenced CDR3 bases are TGTGCCAGCACCCCGCGGTCCTACAATGAG. Together with reference TRBV5-4 and TRBJ2-1, the CDR3 gives the full variable domain: ETGVTQSPTHLIKTRGQQVTLRCSSQSGHNTVSWYQQALGQGPQFIFQYYREEENGRGNFPPRFSGLQFPNYSSELNVNALELDDSALYLCASTPRSYNEQFFGPGTRLTVL.

The sample holds many counts of this clone. The read comes to an end 3 residues before the CDR3 does, leaving the germline J gene to fill in the end. J is TRBJ2-1 and V is TRBV13; 11 bases map to TRBD1. Per the germline V gene, CDR1 is PRHDT and CDR2 is FYEKMQ (reference sequence). The CDR3 sequence is 14 residues long. Germline trimming cut 4 bases from V and 5 bases from J; bases unmatched to any gene: 1. The CDR3 protein is CASSWTGGNNEQFF. The part of the CDR3 DNA that was read is TGTGCCAGCAGCTGGACAGGGGGCAACAATGAG.

There are a few counts of this clone. The read comes to an end 3 residues before the CDR3 does, leaving the germline J gene to fill in the end. The chain combines TRBV30 with TRBJ2-3; 8 bases match TRBD1. The CDR3 has 17 residues. CDR1 is GTSNPN and CDR2 is SVGIG in the germline V gene (reference sequence). The DNA read from the CDR3 is TGTGCCTGGAGTGCCGACAGGGGTCCCTATAGCAATCAGCCG. It yields the protein CAWSADRGPYSNQP. The whole CDR3 protein is CAWSADRGPYSNQPQYF. Full variable domain (outside the CDR3, taken from reference TRBV30 and TRBJ2-3): SQTIHQWPATLVQPVGSPLSLECTVEGTSNPNLYWYRQAAGRGLQLLFYSVGIGQISSEVPQNLSASRPQDRQFILSSKKLLLSDSGFYLCAWSADRGPYSNQPQYFGPGTRLTVL.

Ten or more counts support this clone. The missing CDR3 end, 3 residues past where the read stops, is filled in from the germline J gene. The chain couples TRBV2 to TRBJ1-2, with a possible D match to TRBD1 (5 bases). The V end lost 6 bases, the J end lost 5 bases, and 19 bases lay between the germline ends. Germline V gene sequence: CDR1 SNHLY, CDR2 FYNNEI. The CDR3 totals 15 residues. The CDR3 bases that were read are TGTGCCAGCAGAGCTCGGGGGGGGATATATTATGGC. Amino acids: CASRARGGIYYG. The whole CDR3 sequence reads CASRARGGIYYGYTF.

This clone came up a few times. From the germline J gene comes the end of the CDR3, since the read stops 3 residues before it. The chain combines TRBV6-1 with TRBJ1-2; D not certain. Germline CDR1 and CDR2: MNHNS and SASEGT. This CDR3 is 15 amino acids long. Incomplete CDR3 DNA: TGTGCCAGCAGTGACCTAGCGGGAGTCGGAAATGAC. This sequence encodes CASSDLAGVGND. The full CDR3 is CASSDLAGVGNDYTF.

This clone came up many times. Read coverage stops 3 residues before the CDR3 terminus; the germline J gene supplies the remainder. The chain combines TRBV29-1 with TRBJ2-6; no firm D call. Trimming took off 2 bases at V and 2 bases at J, with 13 bases between the two ends. Germline CDR1 SQVTM, CDR2 ANQGSEA. There are 16 residues in the CDR3. The sequenced part of the CDR3 DNA is TGCAGCGTTGAAAGCCCTGGTCCTCCTGGGGCCAACGTC. Amino acid sequence: CSVESPGPPGANV. The entire CDR3 protein reads CSVESPGPPGANVLTF.

This clone occurred a few times. CDR3 bases read: TGTGCCAGCAGCTTTGAGGGGCAGGGGACTGAA. Encoded protein: CASSFEGQGTE. The full CDR3 reads CASSFEGQGTEAFF. The chain employs TRBV7-9 and TRBJ1-1, with D maybe TRBD1 (6 bases). The read halts 3 residues ahead of the CDR3 end, with the missing end drawn from the germline J gene. V lost 3 bases and J 5 bases, leaving 13 bases between the germline ends. The CDR3 totals 14 residues. Germline V gives CDR1 SEHNR, CDR2 FQNEAQ (reference sequence).

The table lists this clone with a few counts. Read data end 3 residues before the CDR3 end; the end is taken from the germline J gene. The chain employs TRBV25-1 and TRBJ2-7; 7 nucleotides line up with TRBD2. The CDR3 consists of 13 residues. The V gene's germline CDR1 is MGHDK and CDR2 SYGVNS. J gave up 2 bases and V 5 bases, and 3 bases lay outside the gene matches. The covered CDR3 bases are TGTGCCAGCAGTCGGGGGGTCCCCTACGAG. It specifies CASSRGVPYE. The full CDR3 reads CASSRGVPYEQYF.

In regard to this clone: The read terminates 3 residues before the CDR3 end, so the remaining end is supplied by the germline J gene. This chain links TRBV5-6 with TRBJ2-7, with a tentative D call TRBD1 (5 bases). This CDR3 contains 14 residues. Germline V lookup: CDR1 SGHDT, CDR2 YYEEEE. Trimming stripped 1 base from V and 0 bases from J, with 8 bases between. CDR3 DNA (partial): TGTGCCAGCAGCTTGTCAGGGAACTCCTACGAG. Translating it yields CASSLSGNSYE. The whole CDR3 protein is CASSLSGNSYEQYF.

This clone was observed many times. The CDR3 end lies 3 residues beyond the end of the read and is filled in from the germline J gene. This rearrangement joins TRBV12-5 to TRBJ1-2; D gene unclear. From germline, CDR1 is LGHNT and CDR2 FRNRAP. CDR3 length equals 16 residues. Trimming cost V 0 bases and J 1 base, with 12 bases left between them. The sequenced part of the CDR3 DNA is TGTGCTAGTGGTTTGGTAGTCGTGGCGGATAACTATGGC. Protein: CASGLVVVADNYG. The full CDR3 protein reads CASGLVVVADNYGYTF.

This clone was seen a handful of times. The sequence runs out 3 residues before the end of the CDR3; the remainder is reconstructed from the germline J gene. The genes are TRBV20-1 and TRBJ2-3; TRBD2 aligns across 9 bases. Trimming removed 7 bases from V and 0 bases from J; junction bases left unmatched: 8. The CDR3 runs to 15 residues. CDR1 is DFQATT, CDR2 SNEGSKA, per germline (reference sequence). The CDR3 is CSVSLTSGSTDTQYF. CDR3 DNA, as far as it was read: TGCAGTGTTAGTCTTACTAGCGGGAGCACAGATACG.

There are many counts of this clone. The CDR3 is cut off 3 residues early in the read; its end comes from the germline J gene. The gene calls are TRBV30 and TRBJ1-2; D may be TRBD1 (6 bases). The CDR3 is 12 residues long. Trimming cost V 1 base and J 5 bases, with 8 bases left between them. From germline, CDR1 is GTSNPN and CDR2 SVGIG (reference sequence). The covered CDR3 bases are TGTGCCTGGAGTGGTCAGGGGTATGGC. Translating it yields CAWSGQGYG. The full CDR3 protein reads CAWSGQGYGYTF.

The sample holds many counts of this clone. The CDR3 extends 3 residues past the end of the read, so its final part is completed from the germline J gene. The identical CDR3 is also encoded by other nucleotide sequences in the sample. This sequence joins TRBV5-1 and TRBJ1-2, with TRBD1 identical over 8 bases. Germline-derived CDR1 and CDR2 are SGHRS and YFSETQ. The CDR3 covers 15 residues. The V gene end was trimmed by 1 base and the J gene end by 4 bases; junction bases not matched to a gene: 6. The sequenced part of the CDR3 DNA is TGCGCCAGCAGCTTGACCCGGACAGGGATCTATGGC. Translating gives CASSLTRTGIYG. The complete CDR3 protein is CASSLTRTGIYGYTF.

This clone was picked up many times. The read terminates 3 residues before the CDR3 end, so the remaining end is supplied by the germline J gene. The genes are TRBV30 and TRBJ2-7; possibly TRBD1 for D (5 bases). V was shortened by 0 bases and J by 2 bases, with 8 bases between the two germline ends. CDR3 length: 13 residues. Germline-derived CDR1 and CDR2 are GTSNPN and SVGIG (reference sequence). The sequenced CDR3 bases are TGTGCCTGGAGTGTATCAGGGCCCTACGAG. Translating it yields CAWSVSGPYE. The whole CDR3 is CAWSVSGPYEQYF.

The table lists this clone with many counts. The junction does not match germline at one end; this may be a read error. The CDR3 goes on 3 residues after the read ends, and that part is filled in from the germline J gene. V is TRBV7-7 and J is TRBJ2-3; D remains unclear. Germline V gene sequence: CDR1 SSHAT, CDR2 FNYEAQ (reference sequence). The CDR3 runs to 14 residues. The CDR3 DNA, read in part, is TGTGCTAGCAGCTTAGTTACGACGGGAGATACG. This codes for CASSLVTTGDT. The CDR3, in full, reads CASSLVTTGDTQYF.

This clone was found many times. CDR3 DNA (partial): TGCAGTGCTGCCAGTATGCTAGGGGGAGGTTACTACGAG. It is translated as CSAASMLGGGYYE. The whole CDR3 protein is CSAASMLGGGYYEQYF. This chain connects TRBV20-1 to TRBJ2-7; D assignment may be TRBD1 or TRBD2 (6 bases each). The read is 3 residues too short to cover the CDR3 end, so that end is filled in from the germline J gene. V lost 5 bases and J lost 3, with 23 bases in between. This CDR3 is built from 16 residues. Germline V gene data show CDR1 as DFQATT and CDR2 as SNEGSKA (reference sequence).

This clone was found many times. The read stops 3 residues short of the end of the CDR3; the missing end is completed from the germline J gene. The rearrangement links TRBV20-1 to TRBJ2-1; no reliable D call. CDR3 length: 15 residues. Between the trimmed V and J ends, which lost 3 bases and 5 bases, there was a span of 17 bases. Germline V gene data show CDR1 as DFQATT and CDR2 as SNEGSKA (reference sequence). The covered CDR3 bases are TGCAGTGCTAGCAAACGGGTAATTCAAAACAATGAG. This codes for CSASKRVIQNNE. The full CDR3 sequence reads CSASKRVIQNNEQFF.

This clone came up many times. Read coverage stops 3 residues before the CDR3 terminus; the germline J gene supplies the remainder. The V call is TRBV20-1, the J call TRBJ2-3; D gene uncertain. V lost 0 bases and J 0 bases, leaving 7 bases between the germline ends. CDR1 is DFQATT and CDR2 is SNEGSKA in the germline V gene (reference sequence). CDR3 size: 14 residues. The CDR3 is CSARDSSSTDTQYF. The sequenced CDR3 bases are TGCAGTGCTAGAGATTCGTCTAGCACAGATACG.

Ten or more counts support this clone. The observed sequence ends 3 residues before the CDR3 terminus, with the missing tail filled in from the germline J gene. The chain carries TRBV5-1 and TRBJ1-6, with 9 positions matching TRBD1. J lost 7 bases, V lost 4 bases, and 6 bases had no gene match. Germline lookup yields CDR1 SGHRS and CDR2 YFSETQ. The CDR3 spans 15 residues. CDR3 DNA (partial): TGCGCCAGCAGCGTACAGGGGGCTTGGAATTCACCC. It codes for CASSVQGAWNSP. The entire CDR3 protein is CASSVQGAWNSPLHF.

The table lists this clone with many counts. The observed sequence ends 3 residues before the CDR3 terminus, with the missing tail filled in from the germline J gene. The J gene is TRBJ2-5, the V gene TRBV4-2; a possible D gene is TRBD2 (6 bases). Germline CDR1 and CDR2: LGHNA and YNFKEQ. The V end lost 0 bases, the J end lost 1 base, and 15 bases lay between the germline ends. CDR3 length: 17 residues. The CDR3 DNA, read in part, is TGTGCCAGCAGCCAAGAGTGGTCGGGGGTACCCCAAGAGACC. Translating gives CASSQEWSGVPQET. The whole CDR3 protein reads CASSQEWSGVPQETQYF.